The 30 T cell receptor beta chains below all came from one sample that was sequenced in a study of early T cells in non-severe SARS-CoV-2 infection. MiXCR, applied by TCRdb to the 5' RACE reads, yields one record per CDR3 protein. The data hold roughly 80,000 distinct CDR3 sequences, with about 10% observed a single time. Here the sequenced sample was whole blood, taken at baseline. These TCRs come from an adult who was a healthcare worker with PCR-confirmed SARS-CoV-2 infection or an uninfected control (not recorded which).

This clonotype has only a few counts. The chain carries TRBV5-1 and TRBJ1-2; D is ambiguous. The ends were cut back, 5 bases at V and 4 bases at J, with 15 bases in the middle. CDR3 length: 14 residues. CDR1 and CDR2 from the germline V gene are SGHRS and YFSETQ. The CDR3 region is CASRPDPTAYGYTF. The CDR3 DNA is TGCGCCAGCAGACCGGACCCCACAGCCTATGGCTACACCTTC.

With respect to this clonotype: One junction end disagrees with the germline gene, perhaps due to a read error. The DNA of the CDR3 is TGTGCCAGCAGTGAAGAGAGGGGAATCTCGGAGTCCTTC. Translation gives CASSEERGISESF. The gene calls are TRBV6-1 and TRBJ1-2, with D perhaps TRBD1 (5 bases). CDR1 is MNHNS and CDR2 is SASEGT in the germline V gene. The CDR3 is 13 amino acids.

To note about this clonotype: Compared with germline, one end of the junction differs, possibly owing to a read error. CDR3 in DNA: TGTGCCGCGTGGACTCTCCAAGTGACCCAGTACTTC. Its protein product is CAAWTLQVTQYF. The chain carries TRBV12-3 or TRBV12-4 and TRBJ2-5, with D perhaps TRBD2 (5 bases). This CDR3 spans 12 amino acids.

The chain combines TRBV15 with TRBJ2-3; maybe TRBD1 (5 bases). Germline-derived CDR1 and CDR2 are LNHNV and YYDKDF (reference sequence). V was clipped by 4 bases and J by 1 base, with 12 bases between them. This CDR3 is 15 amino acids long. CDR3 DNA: TGTGCCACCAGCACAGGGCCCCGGCGCACAGATACGCAGTATTTT. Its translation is CATSTGPRRTDTQYF.

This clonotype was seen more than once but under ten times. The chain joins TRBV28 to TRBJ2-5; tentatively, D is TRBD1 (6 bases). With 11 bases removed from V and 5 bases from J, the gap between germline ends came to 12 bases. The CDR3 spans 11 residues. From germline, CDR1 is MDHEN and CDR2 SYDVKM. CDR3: CAARGVETQYF. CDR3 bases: TGTGCCGCCAGGGGTGTTGAGACCCAGTACTTC.

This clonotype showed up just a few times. In DNA, the CDR3 is TGTGCCAGTACCAGCTCAACTAATGAAAAACTGTTTTTT. This translates into CASTSSTNEKLFF. The chain employs TRBV7-2 and TRBJ1-4; unclear D gene. Trimming removed 9 bases from V and 0 bases from J, with 8 bases in between. The length of the CDR3 is 13 residues. Germline V gene data show CDR1 as SGHTA and CDR2 as FQGNSA.

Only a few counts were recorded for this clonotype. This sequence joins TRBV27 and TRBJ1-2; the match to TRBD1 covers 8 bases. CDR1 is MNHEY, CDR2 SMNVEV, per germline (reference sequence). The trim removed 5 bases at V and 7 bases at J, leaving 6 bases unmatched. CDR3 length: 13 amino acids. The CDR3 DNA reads TGTGCCAGCAGTAATGGCAGGGGGCCTGGCTACACCTTC. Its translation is CASSNGRGPGYTF.

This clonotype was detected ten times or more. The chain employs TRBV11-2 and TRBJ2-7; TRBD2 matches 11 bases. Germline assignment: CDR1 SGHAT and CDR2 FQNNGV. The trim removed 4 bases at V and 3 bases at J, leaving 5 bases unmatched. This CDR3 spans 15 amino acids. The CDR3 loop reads CASSSLAGANYEQYF. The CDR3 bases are TGTGCCAGCAGCTCACTAGCGGGGGCAAACTACGAGCAGTACTTC.

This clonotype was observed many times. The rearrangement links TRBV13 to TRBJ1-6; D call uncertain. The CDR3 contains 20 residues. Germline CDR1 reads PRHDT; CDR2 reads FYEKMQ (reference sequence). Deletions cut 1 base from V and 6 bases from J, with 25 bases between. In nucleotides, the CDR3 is TGTGCCAGCAGCTTAGATTACCGCGGCAGCACAGAAACCGCTAATTCACCCCTCCACTTT. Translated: CASSLDYRGSTETANSPLHF.

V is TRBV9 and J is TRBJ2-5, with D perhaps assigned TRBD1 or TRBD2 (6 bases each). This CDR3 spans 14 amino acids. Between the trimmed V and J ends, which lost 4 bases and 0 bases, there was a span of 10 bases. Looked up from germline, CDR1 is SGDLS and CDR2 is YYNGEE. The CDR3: CASSPGAYQETQYF. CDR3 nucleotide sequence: TGTGCCAGCAGCCCGGGGGCATACCAAGAGACCCAGTACTTC. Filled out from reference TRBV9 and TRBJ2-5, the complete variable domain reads DSGVTQTPKHLITATGQRVTLRCSPRSGDLSVYWYQQSLDQGLQFLIQYYNGEERAKGNILERFSAQQFPDLHSELNLSSLELGDSALYFCASSPGAYQETQYFGPGTRLLVL.

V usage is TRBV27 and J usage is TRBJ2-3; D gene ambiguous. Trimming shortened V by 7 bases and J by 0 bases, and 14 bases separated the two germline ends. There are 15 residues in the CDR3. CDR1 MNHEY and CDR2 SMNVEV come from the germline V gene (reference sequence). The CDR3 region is CASKRRSESTDTQYF. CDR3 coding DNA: TGTGCCAGCAAGAGAAGGAGCGAAAGCACAGATACGCAGTATTTT.

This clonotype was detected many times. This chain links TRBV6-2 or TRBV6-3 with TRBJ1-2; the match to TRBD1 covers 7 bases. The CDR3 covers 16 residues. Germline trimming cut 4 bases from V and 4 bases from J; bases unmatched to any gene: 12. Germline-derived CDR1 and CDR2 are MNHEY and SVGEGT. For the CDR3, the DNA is TGTGCCAGCAGTTCTGGCGGGACGACAGGGACCTATGGCTACACCTTC. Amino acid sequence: CASSSGGTTGTYGYTF.

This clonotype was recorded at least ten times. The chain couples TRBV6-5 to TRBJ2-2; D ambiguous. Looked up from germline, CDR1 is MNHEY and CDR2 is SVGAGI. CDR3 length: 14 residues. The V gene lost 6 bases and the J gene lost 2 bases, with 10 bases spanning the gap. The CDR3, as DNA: TGTGCCAGCAGGGGCAGCATAAACACCGGGGAGCTGTTTTTT. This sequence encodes CASRGSINTGELFF.

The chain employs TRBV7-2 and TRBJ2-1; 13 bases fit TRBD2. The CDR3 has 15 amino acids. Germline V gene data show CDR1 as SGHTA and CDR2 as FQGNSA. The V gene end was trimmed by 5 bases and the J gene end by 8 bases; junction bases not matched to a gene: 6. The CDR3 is CASSQLAGGLYEQFF. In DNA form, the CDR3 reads TGTGCCAGCAGCCAACTAGCGGGGGGGCTTTATGAGCAGTTCTTC.

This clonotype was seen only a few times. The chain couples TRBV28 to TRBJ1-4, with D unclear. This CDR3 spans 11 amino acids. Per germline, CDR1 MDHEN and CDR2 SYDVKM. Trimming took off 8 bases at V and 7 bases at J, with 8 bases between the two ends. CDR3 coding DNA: TGTGCCAGCTCCCGTGTTGAAAAACTGTTTTTT. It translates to CASSRVEKLFF.

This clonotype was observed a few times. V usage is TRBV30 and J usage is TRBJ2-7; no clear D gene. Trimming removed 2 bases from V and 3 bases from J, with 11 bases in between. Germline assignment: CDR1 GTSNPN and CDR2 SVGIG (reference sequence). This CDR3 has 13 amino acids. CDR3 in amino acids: CAWSPGQNYEQYF. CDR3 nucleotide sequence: TGTGCCTGGAGTCCCGGGCAGAACTACGAGCAGTACTTC. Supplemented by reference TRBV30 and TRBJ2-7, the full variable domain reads SQTIHQWPATLVQPVGSPLSLECTVEGTSNPNLYWYRQAAGRGLQLLFYSVGIGQISSEVPQNLSASRPQDRQFILSSKKLLLSDSGFYLCAWSPGQNYEQYFGPGTRLTVT.

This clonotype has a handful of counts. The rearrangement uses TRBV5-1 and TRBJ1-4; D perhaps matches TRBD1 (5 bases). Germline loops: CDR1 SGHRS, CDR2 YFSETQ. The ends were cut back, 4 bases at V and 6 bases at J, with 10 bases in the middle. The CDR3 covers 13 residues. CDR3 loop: CASSTGTDEKLFF. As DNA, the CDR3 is TGCGCCAGCAGCACCGGGACGGATGAAAAACTGTTTTTT.

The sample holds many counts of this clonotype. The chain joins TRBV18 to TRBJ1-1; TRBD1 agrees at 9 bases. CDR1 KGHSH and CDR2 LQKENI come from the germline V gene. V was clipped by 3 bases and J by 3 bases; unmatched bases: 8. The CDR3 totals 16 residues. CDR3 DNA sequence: TGTGCCAGCTCACCCCTCGGACAGGGGTGGGACACTGAAGCTTTCTTT. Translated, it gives CASSPLGQGWDTEAFF.

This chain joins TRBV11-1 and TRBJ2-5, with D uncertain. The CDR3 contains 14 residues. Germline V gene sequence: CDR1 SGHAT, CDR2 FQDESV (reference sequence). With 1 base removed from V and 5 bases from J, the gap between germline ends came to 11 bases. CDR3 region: CASSLGQDWETQYF. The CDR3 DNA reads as TGTGCCAGCAGCTTAGGCCAGGATTGGGAGACCCAGTACTTC.

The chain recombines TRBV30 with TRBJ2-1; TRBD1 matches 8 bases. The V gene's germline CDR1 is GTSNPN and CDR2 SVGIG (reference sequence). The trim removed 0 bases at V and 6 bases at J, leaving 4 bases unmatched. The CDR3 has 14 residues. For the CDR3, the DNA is TGTGCCTGGAGTGTACTCGGGACAGGCAATGAGCAGTTCTTC. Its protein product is CAWSVLGTGNEQFF.

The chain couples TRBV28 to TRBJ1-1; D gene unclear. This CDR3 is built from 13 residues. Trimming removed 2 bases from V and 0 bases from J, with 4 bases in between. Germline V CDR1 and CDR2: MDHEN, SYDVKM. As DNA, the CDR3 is TGTGCCAGCAGTTTACTCGTGAACACTGAAGCTTTCTTT. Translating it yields CASSLLVNTEAFF.

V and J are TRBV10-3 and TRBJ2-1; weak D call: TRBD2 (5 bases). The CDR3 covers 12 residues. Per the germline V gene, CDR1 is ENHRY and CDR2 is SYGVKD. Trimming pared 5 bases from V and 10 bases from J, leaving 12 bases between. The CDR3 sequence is CAISILGNEQFF. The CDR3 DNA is TGTGCCATCAGTATCCTCGGGAACGAGCAGTTCTTC.

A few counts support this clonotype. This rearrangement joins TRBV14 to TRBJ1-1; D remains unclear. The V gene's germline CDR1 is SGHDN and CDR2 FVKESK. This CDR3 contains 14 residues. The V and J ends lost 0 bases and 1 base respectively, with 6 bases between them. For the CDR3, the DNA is TGTGCCAGCAGCCAAGATTCGGGGAACACTGAAGCTTTCTTT. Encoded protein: CASSQDSGNTEAFF.

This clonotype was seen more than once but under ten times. CDR3 region: CASSPRRGLQTDTQYF. As DNA, the CDR3 is TGTGCCAGCAGTCCTAGACGGGGGCTTCAGACAGATACGCAGTATTTT. The V call is TRBV28, the J call TRBJ2-3; D might be TRBD1 or TRBD2, each matching 6 bases. V lost 5 bases, J lost 3 bases, and 18 bases lay in between. Germline lookup yields CDR1 MDHEN and CDR2 SYDVKM. The CDR3 runs 16 residues.

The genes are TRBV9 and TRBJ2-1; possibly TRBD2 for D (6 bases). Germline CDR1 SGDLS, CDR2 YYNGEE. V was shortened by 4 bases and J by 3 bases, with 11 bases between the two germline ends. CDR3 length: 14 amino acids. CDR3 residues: CASSPGVSYNEQFF. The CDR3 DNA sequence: TGTGCCAGCAGCCCGGGGGTTAGCTACAATGAGCAGTTCTTC.

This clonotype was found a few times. The CDR3 here is CASSIEGNTEAFF. As DNA, the CDR3 is TGTGCCAGCAGCATAGAGGGGAACACTGAAGCTTTCTTT. V usage is TRBV7-3 and J usage is TRBJ1-1; D call uncertain. V shed 5 bases and J shed 1 base, with 8 bases lying between them. The germline V gene has CDR1 SGHTA and CDR2 FQGTGA. The CDR3 extends over 13 amino acids.

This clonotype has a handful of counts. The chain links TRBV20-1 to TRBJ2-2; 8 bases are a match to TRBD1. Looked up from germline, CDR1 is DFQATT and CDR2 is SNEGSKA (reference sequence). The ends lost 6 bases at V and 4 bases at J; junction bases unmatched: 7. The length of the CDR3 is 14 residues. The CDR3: CSATLGQVTGELFF. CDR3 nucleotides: TGCAGTGCAACCCTGGGACAGGTCACCGGGGAGCTGTTTTTT.

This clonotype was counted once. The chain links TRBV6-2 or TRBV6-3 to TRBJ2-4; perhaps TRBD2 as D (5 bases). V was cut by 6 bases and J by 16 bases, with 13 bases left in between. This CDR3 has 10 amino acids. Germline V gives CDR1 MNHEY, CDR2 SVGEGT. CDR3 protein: CASRAGSPYF. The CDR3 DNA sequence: TGTGCCAGCAGGGCGGGCAGTCCTTACTTC.

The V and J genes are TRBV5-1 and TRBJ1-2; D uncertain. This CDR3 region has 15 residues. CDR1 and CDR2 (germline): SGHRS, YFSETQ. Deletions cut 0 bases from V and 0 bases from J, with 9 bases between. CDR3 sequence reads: CASSLDVGTNYGYTF. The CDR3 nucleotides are TGCGCCAGCAGCTTGGATGTAGGGACTAACTATGGCTACACCTTC.

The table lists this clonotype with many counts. The CDR3: CASSLRGNANEKLFF. In nucleotides, the CDR3 is TGTGCCAGCAGCCTAAGGGGAAACGCAAATGAAAAACTGTTTTTT. This chain links TRBV7-9 with TRBJ1-4, with a weak D call TRBD1 (5 bases). The CDR3 spans 15 residues. V was clipped by 5 bases and J by 5 bases, with 15 bases between them. From germline, CDR1 is SEHNR and CDR2 FQNEAQ (reference sequence).